A few counts support the clone carrying this TCR beta chain. Its antigen is unidentified. The sample belongs to a study of T-cell reconstitution after alpha-beta-depleted transplantation in children. Study observations and caveats: For some patients, TCRbeta diversity was high at day 60 because of recipient T cells and thymic progenitors that survived.

Preparation of the TCRbeta library involved a method that used unique molecular identifiers. TCRdb reprocessed the PCR reads with MiXCR, giving one entry per CDR3 protein. The table shows fewer than 700,000 distinct CDR3 sequences, with 10% to 15% occurring only once. The CDR3 totals 15 residues. Trimming took 1 base from V and 4 from J, leaving 13 bases between them. This TCR came from a male patient younger than 18 who had a stem cell transplant for acute myeloid leukemia, so the T cells may come from the graft donor. The chain has TRBV12-3 or TRBV12-4 and TRBJ1-2, with a possible D match to TRBD1 (6 bases). The material sequenced was PBMCs, mostly from graft donor cells, taken 360 days after TCRalphabeta/CD19-depleted stem cell transplant. DNA for the CDR3: TGTGCCAGCAGTTTAGTAGGGGGGTGGAGCTATGGCTACACCTTC. It is translated as CASSLVGGWSYGYTF.